This entry describes one TCR beta chain. Its cognate antigen is unknown. These data are taken from a study of T-cell memory formation after mild COVID-19. Overall study results and limits: CD8+ contracting clones occupied EMRA, while CD4+ ones occupied mainly CM and EM.

TCRdb processed the 5' RACE reads anew with MiXCR; each CDR3 protein has one entry. The sample yields approximately 440,000 distinct CDR3 sequences, 15% to 25% seen once. The germline CDR1 and CDR2 sequences are SEHNR and FQNEAQ (reference sequence). V gave up 4 bases and J gave up 6 bases, with 25 bases separating them. CDR3 length equals 18 residues. Sample: PBMCs or a T cell subset sorted from them (not recorded which). This sequence originates from an adult woman who had mild COVID-19 (a few samples of this study predate the infection). Cell type and time point are not known. This chain joins TRBV7-9 and TRBJ2-1; D perhaps matches TRBD1 (7 bases). Here the CDR3 reads CASSWTPLGQQTSNEQFF. The CDR3, as DNA: TGTGCCAGCAGCTGGACGCCTTTGGGACAGCAGACTAGCAATGAGCAGTTCTTC.